What follows are 18 T cell receptor beta chains derived from one specimen sequenced in a study of control samples from healthy donors and cancer patients. TCRdb's table, derived via immunoSEQ multiplex PCR, lists solely in-frame clones and lacks some. The data show under 150,000 clones, 85% to 90% seen once. Sequenced sample: PBMCs. The receptors come from a woman in her fifties or sixties with colorectal cancer.

V gene TRBV9 combines with J gene TRBJ2-1; 10 bases map to TRBD2. Germline-derived CDR1 and CDR2 are SGDLS and YYNGEE. There are 15 residues in the CDR3. V dropped 4 bases and J dropped 2; count of bases not matched to a gene: 3. CDR3: CASSKTSGTYNEQFF. CDR3 nucleotides: TGTGCCAGCAGCAAAACTAGCGGGACCTACAATGAGCAGTTCTTC. Combining the CDR3 with reference TRBV9 and TRBJ2-1 gives the whole variable domain DSGVTQTPKHLITATGQRVTLRCSPRSGDLSVYWYQQSLDQGLQFLIQYYNGEERAKGNILERFSAQQFPDLHSELNLSSLELGDSALYFCASSKTSGTYNEQFFGPGTRLTVL.

The chain recombines TRBV19 with TRBJ2-1; maybe TRBD2 (6 bases). The germline CDR1 and CDR2 sequences are LNHDA and SQIVND (reference sequence). The CDR3 sequence is 16 residues long. Trimming cost V 9 bases and J 0 bases, with 18 bases left between them. CDR3 loop: CARYLAWGGSYNEQFF. CDR3 DNA sequence: TGTGCCAGATACCTAGCATGGGGAGGCTCCTACAATGAGCAGTTCTTC.

This chain uses TRBV7-2 with TRBJ2-3; D is perhaps TRBD2 (6 bases). Deletions cut 2 bases from V and 6 bases from J, with 12 bases between. The CDR3 is made up of 14 amino acids. The germline CDR1 and CDR2 sequences are SGHTA and FQGNSA. The CDR3 coding sequence is TGTGCCAGCAGCTTAATTACGGGGGTTGATACGCAGTATTTT. It encodes CASSLITGVDTQYF.

This sequence joins TRBV6-1 and TRBJ2-5; the D is unclear. Trimming took off 2 bases at V and 1 base at J, with 5 bases between the two ends. The germline V gene has CDR1 MNHNS and CDR2 SASEGT. This CDR3 spans 13 amino acids. In DNA, the CDR3 is TGTGCCAGCAGTGAAACCCCCCAAGAGACCCAGTACTTC. It is translated as CASSETPQETQYF.

This sequence joins TRBV5-1 and TRBJ2-5; TRBD1 matches 9 bases. V gave up 2 bases and J gave up 4 bases; unmatched junction bases: 6. The CDR3 spans 15 residues. CDR1 is SGHRS, CDR2 YFSETQ, per germline. CDR3 loop: CASSFTGGRLETQYF. The CDR3 DNA reads TGCGCCAGCAGCTTTACAGGGGGCCGCTTAGAGACCCAGTACTTC.

J is TRBJ2-2 and V is TRBV13; TRBD1 matches at 8 bases. The CDR3 consists of 16 residues. J gave up 4 bases and V 5 bases, and 9 bases lay outside the gene matches. Looked up from germline, CDR1 is PRHDT and CDR2 is FYEKMQ (reference sequence). CDR3 amino acids: CASSPGQGQITGELFF. In DNA form, the CDR3 reads TGTGCCAGCAGCCCTGGACAGGGACAGATCACCGGGGAGCTGTTTTTT.

The chain carries TRBV30 and TRBJ2-7; D gene uncertain. CDR3 length: 14 residues. V lost 0 bases to trimming and J lost 2 bases, with 11 bases between them. Per germline, CDR1 GTSNPN and CDR2 SVGIG (reference sequence). Here the CDR3 DNA reads TGTGCCTGGAGTGTACGATCTTCCCCCTACGAGCAGTACTTC. Protein product: CAWSVRSSPYEQYF.

The chain employs TRBV19 and TRBJ1-5; TRBD1 matches 8 bases. CDR1 is LNHDA, CDR2 SQIVND, per germline (reference sequence). V was pared by 5 bases and J by 7 bases, with 10 bases of the junction left unmatched. The CDR3 loop spans 15 amino acids. CDR3: CASSSQGAPGQPQHF. The CDR3 bases are TGTGCCAGTAGTTCGCAGGGGGCGCCGGGGCAGCCCCAGCATTTT.

This chain joins TRBV5-4 and TRBJ1-2; D remains ambiguous. Germline V CDR1 and CDR2: SGHNT, YYREEE (reference sequence). The germline V and J ends were trimmed by 6 bases and 14 bases, with 14 bases remaining between them. The CDR3 runs to 10 residues. CDR3 residues: CASKGADWTF. The CDR3 coding sequence is TGTGCCAGCAAGGGCGCTGATTGGACCTTC.

This chain joins TRBV3-1 (or the pseudogene TRBV3-2) and TRBJ2-1; 11 nucleotides agree with TRBD1. The CDR3 is 23 amino acids. The J segment lost 5 bases and the V segment lost 5 bases, leaving 29 bases of the junction unmatched. The V gene's germline CDR1 is LGHDT and CDR2 YNNKEL (reference sequence). The CDR3 is CASSRTTSGTGGSGGTGDNEQFF. In DNA form, the CDR3 reads TGTGCCAGCAGCAGAACGACGAGTGGGACAGGGGGATCGGGAGGGACTGGGGACAATGAGCAGTTCTTC.

The chain has TRBV20-1 and TRBJ1-2; 8 bases fit TRBD1. The CDR3 consists of 11 residues. CDR1 is DFQATT, CDR2 SNEGSKA, per germline (reference sequence). The CDR3 region is CKGTGGYGYTF. CDR3 in DNA: TGCAAAGGAACAGGGGGTTATGGCTACACCTTC.

The CDR3 loop reads CASSHYPNTGELFF. The CDR3 bases are TGTGCCAGTAGTCACTACCCGAACACCGGGGAGCTGTTTTTT. The rearrangement uses TRBV19 and TRBJ2-2; D unresolved. V was shortened by 5 bases and J by 0 bases, with 7 bases between the two germline ends. The CDR3 sequence is 14 residues long. Germline CDR1 is LNHDA and CDR2 is SQIVND (reference sequence).

The genes are TRBV18 and TRBJ1-6; maybe TRBD1 (6 bases). CDR3 length: 15 amino acids. Germline assignment: CDR1 KGHSH and CDR2 LQKENI. Trimming cost V 8 bases and J 3 bases, with 14 bases left between them. The CDR3 sequence is CASTEQGDYNSPLHF. Written as DNA, the CDR3 is TGTGCCAGCACAGAACAGGGAGACTATAATTCACCCCTCCACTTT.

The rearrangement uses TRBV10-3 and TRBJ2-6; 7 nucleotides match TRBD1. The CDR3 spans 17 residues. Germline lookup yields CDR1 ENHRY and CDR2 SYGVKD. J gave up 3 bases and V 0 bases, and 5 bases lay outside the gene matches. CDR3 DNA sequence: TGTGCCATCAGTGAGTCTGAGGGGGCTGGTGGGGCCAACGTCCTGACTTTC. This translates into CAISESEGAGGANVLTF.

The chain joins TRBV19 to TRBJ1-5; unclear D gene. The CDR3 contains 13 residues. The germline gives CDR1 LNHDA, CDR2 SQIVND (reference sequence). V was trimmed by 4 bases and J by 3 bases, leaving 7 bases between them. Here the CDR3 reads CASSKADNQPQHF. In DNA form, the CDR3 reads TGTGCCAGTAGTAAGGCAGACAATCAGCCCCAGCATTTT.

The rearrangement uses TRBV12-3 or TRBV12-4 and TRBJ1-5, with D unresolved. Trimming took 1 base from V and 5 from J, leaving 3 bases between them. The CDR3 is made up of 12 amino acids. CDR3 sequence (DNA): TGTGCCAGCAGTTTAGGATATCAGCCCCAGCATTTT. This gives the protein CASSLGYQPQHF.

V is TRBV10-3 and J is TRBJ2-7, with 8 bases matching TRBD1. Germline CDR1 is ENHRY and CDR2 is SYGVKD. Germline trimming cut 5 bases from V and 0 bases from J; bases unmatched to any gene: 3. This CDR3 has 14 amino acids. CDR3 in DNA: TGTGCCATCAGTTCGACAGGGGACTCCTACGAGCAGTACTTC. As protein: CAISSTGDSYEQYF.

The rearrangement joins TRBV7-9 to TRBJ1-1, with 8 bases that match TRBD1. V was pared by 4 bases and J by 1 base, with 5 bases of the junction left unmatched. In germline, CDR1 is SEHNR, CDR2 FQNEAQ (reference sequence). The CDR3 consists of 15 residues. As DNA, the CDR3 is TGTGCCAGCAGCTGGAACAGGGGGAGGAACACTGAAGCTTTCTTT. Translation gives CASSWNRGRNTEAFF.